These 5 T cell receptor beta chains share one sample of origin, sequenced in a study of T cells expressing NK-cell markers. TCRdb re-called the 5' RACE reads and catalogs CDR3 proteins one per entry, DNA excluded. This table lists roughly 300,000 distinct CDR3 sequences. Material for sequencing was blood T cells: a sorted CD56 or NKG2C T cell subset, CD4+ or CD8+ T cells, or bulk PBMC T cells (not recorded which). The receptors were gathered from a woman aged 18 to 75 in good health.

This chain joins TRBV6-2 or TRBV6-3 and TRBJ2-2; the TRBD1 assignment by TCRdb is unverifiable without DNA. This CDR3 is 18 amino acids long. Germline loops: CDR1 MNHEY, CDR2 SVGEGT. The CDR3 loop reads CASSNRGRMPSNTGELFF.

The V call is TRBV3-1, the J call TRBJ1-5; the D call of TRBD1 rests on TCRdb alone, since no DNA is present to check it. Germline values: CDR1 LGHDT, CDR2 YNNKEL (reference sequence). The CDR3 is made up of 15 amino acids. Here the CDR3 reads CASSPGTGNNQPQHF.

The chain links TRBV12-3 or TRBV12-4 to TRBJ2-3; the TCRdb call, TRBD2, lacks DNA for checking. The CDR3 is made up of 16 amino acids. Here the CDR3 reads CASSLLAGNPTDTQYF.

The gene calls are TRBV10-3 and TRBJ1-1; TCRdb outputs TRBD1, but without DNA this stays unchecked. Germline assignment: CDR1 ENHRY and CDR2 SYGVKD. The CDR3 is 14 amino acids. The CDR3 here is CAIRPGVENTEAFF.

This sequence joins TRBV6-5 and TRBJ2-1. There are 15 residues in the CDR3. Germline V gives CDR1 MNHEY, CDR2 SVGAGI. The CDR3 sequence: CASSYSRTFHNEQFF.